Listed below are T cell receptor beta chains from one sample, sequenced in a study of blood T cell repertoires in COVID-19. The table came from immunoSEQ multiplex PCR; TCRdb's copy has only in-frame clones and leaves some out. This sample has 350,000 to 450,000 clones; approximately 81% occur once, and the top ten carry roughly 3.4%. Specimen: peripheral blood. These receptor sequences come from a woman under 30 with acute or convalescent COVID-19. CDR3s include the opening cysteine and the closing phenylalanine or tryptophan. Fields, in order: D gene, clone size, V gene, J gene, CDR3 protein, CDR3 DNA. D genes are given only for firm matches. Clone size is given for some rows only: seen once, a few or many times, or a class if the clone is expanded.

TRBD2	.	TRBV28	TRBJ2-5	CASSPSGEGRETQYF	TGTGCCAGCAGTCCTAGCGGGGAGGGTCGGGAGACCCAGTACTTC
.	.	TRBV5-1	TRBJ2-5	CASSPGVYQETQYF	TGCGCCAGCAGCCCCGGGGTGTACCAAGAGACCCAGTACTTC
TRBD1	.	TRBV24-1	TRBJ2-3	CATSDPTGATDTQYF	TGTGCCACCAGTGATCCAACAGGGGCCACAGATACGCAGTATTTT
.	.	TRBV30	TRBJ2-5	CAWSVQGLGTQYF	TGTGCCTGGAGTGTACAGGGCCTGGGGACCCAGTACTTC
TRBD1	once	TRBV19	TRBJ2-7	CASSPDRGNRYEQYF	TGTGCCAGTAGCCCTGACAGGGGGAATCGCTACGAGCAGTACTTC
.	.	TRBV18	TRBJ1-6	CASSPPGQRNSPLHF	TGTGCCAGCTCACCGCCCGGACAGAGGAATTCACCCCTCCACTTT
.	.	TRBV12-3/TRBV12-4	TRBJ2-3	CASSLISTDTQYF	TGTGCCAGCAGCCTAATTAGCACAGATACGCAGTATTTT
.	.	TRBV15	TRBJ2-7	CATSGSYTGSYEQYF	TGTGCCACCAGCGGAAGTTACACAGGGTCCTACGAGCAGTACTTC
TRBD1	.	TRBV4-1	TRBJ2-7	CASSPRTGPYEQYF	TGCGCCAGCAGCCCGAGGACAGGGCCCTACGAGCAGTACTTC
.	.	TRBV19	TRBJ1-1	CASTRGGPNTEAFF	TGTGCCAGTACCCGGGGGGGGCCGAACACTGAAGCTTTCTTT
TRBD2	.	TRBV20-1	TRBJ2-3	CSASGLAGTADTQYF	TGCAGTGCTAGTGGTCTAGCGGGGACCGCAGATACGCAGTATTTT
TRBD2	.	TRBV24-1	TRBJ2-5	CATSDQGLAEETQYF	TGTGCCACCAGTGACCAGGGACTAGCGGAGGAGACCCAGTACTTC
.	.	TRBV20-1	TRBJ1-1	CSASNGEVTEAFF	TGCAGTGCTAGTAATGGCGAGGTCACTGAAGCTTTCTTT
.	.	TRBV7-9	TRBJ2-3	CASSQDTQYF	TGTGCCAGCAGCCAAGATACGCAGTATTTT
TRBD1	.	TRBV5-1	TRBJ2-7	CASSPRQGTEQYF	TGCGCCAGCAGCCCCCGACAGGGCACCGAGCAGTACTTC
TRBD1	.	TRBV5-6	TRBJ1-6	CASSPTGLSPLHF	TGTGCCAGCAGCCCGACAGGGCTGTCACCCCTCCACTTT
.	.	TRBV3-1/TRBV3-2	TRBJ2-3	CASSQGSGGRGDTQYF	TGTGCCAGCAGCCAAGGTTCCGGGGGGCGGGGAGATACGCAGTATTTT
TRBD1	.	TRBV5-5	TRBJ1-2	CASSLTGTGGYTF	TGTGCCAGCAGCCTAACAGGGACAGGAGGCTACACCTTC